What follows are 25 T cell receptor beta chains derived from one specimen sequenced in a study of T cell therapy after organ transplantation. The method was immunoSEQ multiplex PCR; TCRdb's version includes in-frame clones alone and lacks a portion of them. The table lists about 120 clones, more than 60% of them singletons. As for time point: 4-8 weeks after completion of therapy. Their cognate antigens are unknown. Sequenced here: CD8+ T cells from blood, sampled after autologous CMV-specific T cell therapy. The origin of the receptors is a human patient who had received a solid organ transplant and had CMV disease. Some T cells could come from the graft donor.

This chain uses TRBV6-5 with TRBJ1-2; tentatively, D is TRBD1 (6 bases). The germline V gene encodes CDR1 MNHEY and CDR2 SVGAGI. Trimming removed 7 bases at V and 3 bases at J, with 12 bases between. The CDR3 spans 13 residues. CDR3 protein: CASTSTGHYGYTF. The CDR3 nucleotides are TGTGCCAGCACCTCGACAGGCCACTATGGCTACACCTTC.

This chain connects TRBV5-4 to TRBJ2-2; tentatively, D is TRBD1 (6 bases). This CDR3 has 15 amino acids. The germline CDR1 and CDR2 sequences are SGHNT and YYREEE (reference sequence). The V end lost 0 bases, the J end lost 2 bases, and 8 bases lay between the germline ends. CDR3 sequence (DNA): TGTGCCAGCAGCTTGGTTGGGGGCAACACCGGGGAGCTGTTTTTT. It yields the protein CASSLVGGNTGELFF.

The CDR3 sequence: CASSLFARGPYNEQFF. CDR3 DNA: TGTGCCAGCAGTTTATTCGCCCGGGGGCCCTACAATGAGCAGTTCTTC. The rearrangement uses TRBV27 and TRBJ2-1, with D possibly called TRBD1 or TRBD2 (6 bases each). V gave up 1 base and J gave up 2 bases, with 12 bases separating them. Germline CDR1 MNHEY, CDR2 SMNVEV (reference sequence). The CDR3 is made up of 16 amino acids.

For the CDR3, the DNA is TGTGCCAGCAGTGGGGGGGGACTAGCGGGAAATGAGCAGTTCTTC. It is translated as CASSGGGLAGNEQFF. This chain connects TRBV4-2 to TRBJ2-1, with TRBD2 matching 13 bases. The CDR3 sequence is 15 residues long. Germline CDR1 reads LGHNA; CDR2 reads YNFKEQ. After removal of 6 bases from V and 7 bases from J, the junction contained 6 bases not matched to a gene.

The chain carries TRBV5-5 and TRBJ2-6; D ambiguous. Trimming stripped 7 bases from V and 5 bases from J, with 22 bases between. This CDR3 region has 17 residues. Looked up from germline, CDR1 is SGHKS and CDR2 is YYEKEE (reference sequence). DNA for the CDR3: TGTGCCAGCCCGTGCATTCTCGCACAAAGTCGGGCCAACGTCCTGACTTTC. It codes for CASPCILAQSRANVLTF.

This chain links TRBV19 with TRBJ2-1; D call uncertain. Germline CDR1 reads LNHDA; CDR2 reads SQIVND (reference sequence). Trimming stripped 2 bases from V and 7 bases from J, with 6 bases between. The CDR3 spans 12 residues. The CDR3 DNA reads TGTGCCAGTAGTATATATGGGAATGAGCAGTTCTTC. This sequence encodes CASSIYGNEQFF.

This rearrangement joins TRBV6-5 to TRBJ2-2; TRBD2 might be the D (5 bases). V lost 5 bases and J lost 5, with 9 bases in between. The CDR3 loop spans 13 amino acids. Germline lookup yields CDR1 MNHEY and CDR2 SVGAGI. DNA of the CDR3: TGTGCCAGCAGTGTGGAGGAAACCGGGGAGCTGTTTTTT. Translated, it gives CASSVEETGELFF.

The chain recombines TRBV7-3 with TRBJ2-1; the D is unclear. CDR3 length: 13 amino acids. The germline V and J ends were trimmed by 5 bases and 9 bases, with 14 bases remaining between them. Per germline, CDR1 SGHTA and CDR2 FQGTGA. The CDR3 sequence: CASSETTYGEQFF. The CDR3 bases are TGTGCCAGCAGCGAAACGACGTACGGTGAGCAGTTCTTC. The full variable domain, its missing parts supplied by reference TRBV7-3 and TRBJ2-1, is GAGVSQTPSNKVTEKGKYVELRCDPISGHTALYWYRQSLGQGPEFLIYFQGTGAADDSGLPNDRFFAVRPEGSVSTLKIQRTERGDSAVYLCASSETTYGEQFFGPGTRLTVL.

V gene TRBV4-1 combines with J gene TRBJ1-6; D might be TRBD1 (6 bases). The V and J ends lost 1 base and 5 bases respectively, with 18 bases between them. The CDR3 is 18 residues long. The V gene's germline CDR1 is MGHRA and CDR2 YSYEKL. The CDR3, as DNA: TGCGCCAGCAGCCAAGGCCGAGGGGGAGATCCTGATAATTCACCCCTCCACTTT. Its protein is CASSQGRGGDPDNSPLHF.

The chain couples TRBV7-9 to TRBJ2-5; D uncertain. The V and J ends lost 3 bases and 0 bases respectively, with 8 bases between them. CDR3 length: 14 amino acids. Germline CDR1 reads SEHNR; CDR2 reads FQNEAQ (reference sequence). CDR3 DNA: TGTGCCAGCAGCTTCGACAAGTACCAAGAGACCCAGTACTTC. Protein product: CASSFDKYQETQYF.

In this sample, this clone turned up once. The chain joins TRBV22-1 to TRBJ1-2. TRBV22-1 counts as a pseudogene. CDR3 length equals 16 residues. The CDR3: CPGSGRGARKTYGYTF. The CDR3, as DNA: TGTCCTGGGAGCGGGAGAGGAGCGAGAAAGACCTATGGCTACACCTTC.

The CDR3 DNA follows: TGTGCCAGCAGCCGTTTATCTGATCTCACAAAGTCGGGCCACGTCCTGACTTTC. It translates to CASSRLSDLTKSGHVLTF. The chain is built from TRBV7-6 and TRBJ2-6; D gene uncertain. Germline V gene sequence: CDR1 SGHVS, CDR2 FNYEAQ. This CDR3 region has 18 residues. The V end lost 5 bases, the J end lost 11 bases, and 28 bases lay between the germline ends.

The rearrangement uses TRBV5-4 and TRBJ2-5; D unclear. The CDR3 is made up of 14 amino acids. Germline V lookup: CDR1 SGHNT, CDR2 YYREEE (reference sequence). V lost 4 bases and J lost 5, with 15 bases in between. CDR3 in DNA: TGTGCCAGCAGCCCTGACGAGGCGCCGGAGACCCAGTACTTC. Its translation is CASSPDEAPETQYF.

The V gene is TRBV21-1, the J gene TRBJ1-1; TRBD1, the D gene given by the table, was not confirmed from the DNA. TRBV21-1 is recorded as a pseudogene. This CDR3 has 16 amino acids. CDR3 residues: CASRCLVHTIRTEAFF. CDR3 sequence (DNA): TGTGCCAGCAGGTGTCTTGTGCACACAATTCGCACTGAAGCTTTCTTT.

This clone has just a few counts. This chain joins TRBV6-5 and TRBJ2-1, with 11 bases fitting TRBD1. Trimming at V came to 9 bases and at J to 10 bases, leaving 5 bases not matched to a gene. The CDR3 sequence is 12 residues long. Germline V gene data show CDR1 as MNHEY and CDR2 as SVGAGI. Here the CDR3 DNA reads TGTGCCAGTGGACAGGGGGCAGGGGAGCAGTTCTTC. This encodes CASGQGAGEQFF.

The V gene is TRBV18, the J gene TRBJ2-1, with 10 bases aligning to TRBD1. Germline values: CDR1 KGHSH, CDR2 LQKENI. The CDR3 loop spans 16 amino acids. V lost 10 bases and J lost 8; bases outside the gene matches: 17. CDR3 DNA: TGTGCCACCCCATCTTCGGGGACAGGGGCTATCGATGAGCAGTTCTTC. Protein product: CATPSSGTGAIDEQFF.

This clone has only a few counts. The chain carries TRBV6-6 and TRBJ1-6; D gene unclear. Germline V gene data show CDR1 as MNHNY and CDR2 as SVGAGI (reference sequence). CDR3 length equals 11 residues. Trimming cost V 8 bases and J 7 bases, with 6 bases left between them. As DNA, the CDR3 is TGTGCCAGCGGGGAAAATTCACCCCTCCACTTT. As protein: CASGENSPLHF.

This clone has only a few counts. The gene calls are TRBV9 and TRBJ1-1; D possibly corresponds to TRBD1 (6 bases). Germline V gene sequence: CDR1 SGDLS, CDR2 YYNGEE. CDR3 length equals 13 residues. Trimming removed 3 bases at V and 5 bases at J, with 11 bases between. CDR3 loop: CASSETGGTEAFF. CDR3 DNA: TGTGCCAGCAGCGAGACAGGAGGTACTGAAGCTTTCTTT.

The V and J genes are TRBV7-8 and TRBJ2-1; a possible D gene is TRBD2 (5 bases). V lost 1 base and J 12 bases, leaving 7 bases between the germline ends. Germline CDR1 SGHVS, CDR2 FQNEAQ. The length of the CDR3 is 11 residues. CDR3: CASSLGAGQFF. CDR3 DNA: TGTGCCAGCAGCTTAGGGGCGGGGCAGTTCTTC.

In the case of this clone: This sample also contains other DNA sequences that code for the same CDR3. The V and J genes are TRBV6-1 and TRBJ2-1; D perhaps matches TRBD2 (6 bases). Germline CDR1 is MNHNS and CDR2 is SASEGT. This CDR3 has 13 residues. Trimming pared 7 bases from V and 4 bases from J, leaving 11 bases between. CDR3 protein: CASTRDVYNEQFF. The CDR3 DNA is TGTGCCAGCACGCGGGACGTATACAATGAGCAGTTCTTC.

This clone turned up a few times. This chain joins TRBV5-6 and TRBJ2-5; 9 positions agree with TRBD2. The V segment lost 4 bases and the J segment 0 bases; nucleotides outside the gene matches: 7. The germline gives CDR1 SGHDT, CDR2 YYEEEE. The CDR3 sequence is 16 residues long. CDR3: CASSRWTSANQETQYF. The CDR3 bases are TGTGCCAGCAGCCGCTGGACTAGCGCCAACCAAGAGACCCAGTACTTC.

The CDR3 loop reads CASSFWTGSGANVLTF. In DNA, the CDR3 is TGTGCCAGCAGTTTCTGGACAGGGAGTGGGGCCAACGTCCTGACTTTC. The V gene is TRBV27, the J gene TRBJ2-6; 8 bases match TRBD1. This CDR3 contains 16 residues. The trim removed 3 bases at V and 3 bases at J, leaving 4 bases unmatched. Germline V CDR1 and CDR2: MNHEY, SMNVEV (reference sequence). The full variable domain, with the rest looked up from reference TRBV27 and TRBJ2-6, is EAQVTQNPRYLITVTGKKLTVTCSQNMNHEYMSWYRQDPGLGLRQIYYSMNVEVTDKGDVPEGYKVSRKEKRNFPLILESPSPNQTSLYFCASSFWTGSGANVLTFGAGSRLTVL.

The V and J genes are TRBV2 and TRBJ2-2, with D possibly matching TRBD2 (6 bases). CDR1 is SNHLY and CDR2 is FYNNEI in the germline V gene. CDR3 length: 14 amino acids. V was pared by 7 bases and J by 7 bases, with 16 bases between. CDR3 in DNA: TGTGCCAGCATTCCCGGGACGGGAGACGGGGAGCTGTTTTTT. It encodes CASIPGTGDGELFF.

CDR3 in DNA: TGTGCCAGCAGGATTAGCAGGGGGCCCCACGAGCAGTACTTC. Its protein is CASRISRGPHEQYF. The chain combines TRBV6-5 with TRBJ2-7; TRBD1 aligns across 8 bases. Germline CDR1 reads MNHEY; CDR2 reads SVGAGI. V gave up 6 bases and J gave up 5 bases; unmatched junction bases: 9. CDR3 length equals 14 residues.

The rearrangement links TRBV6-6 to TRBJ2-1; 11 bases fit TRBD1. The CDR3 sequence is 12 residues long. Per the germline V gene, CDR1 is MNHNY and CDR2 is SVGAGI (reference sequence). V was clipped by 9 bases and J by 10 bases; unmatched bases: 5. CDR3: CASGQGAGEQFF. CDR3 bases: TGTGCCAGTGGACAGGGGGCAGGGGAGCAGTTCTTC.